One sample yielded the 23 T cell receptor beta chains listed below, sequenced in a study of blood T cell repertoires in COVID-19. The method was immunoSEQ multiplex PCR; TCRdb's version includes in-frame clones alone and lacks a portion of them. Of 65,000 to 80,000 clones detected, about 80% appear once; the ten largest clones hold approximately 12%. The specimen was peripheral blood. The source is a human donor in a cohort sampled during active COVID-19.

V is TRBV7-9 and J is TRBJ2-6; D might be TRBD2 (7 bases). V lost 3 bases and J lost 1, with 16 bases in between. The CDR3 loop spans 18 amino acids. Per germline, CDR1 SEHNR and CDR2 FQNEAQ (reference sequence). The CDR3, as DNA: TGTGCCAGCAGCTTTAAATCGGGGGGCGCATCTGGGGCCAACGTCCTGACTTTC. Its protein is CASSFKSGGASGANVLTF. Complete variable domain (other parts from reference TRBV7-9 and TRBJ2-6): DTGVSQNPRHKITKRGQNVTFRCDPISEHNRLYWYRQTLGQGPEFLTYFQNEAQLEKSRLLSDRFSAERPKGSFSTLEIQRTEQGDSAMYLCASSFKSGGASGANVLTFGAGSRLTVL.

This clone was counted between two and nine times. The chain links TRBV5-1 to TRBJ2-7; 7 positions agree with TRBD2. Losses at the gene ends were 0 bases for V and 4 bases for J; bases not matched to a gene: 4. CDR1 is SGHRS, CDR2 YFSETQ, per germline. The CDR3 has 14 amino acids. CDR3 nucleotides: TGCGCCAGCAGCTTGGGCCGCGGGGGTTACGAGCAGTACTTC. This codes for CASSLGRGGYEQYF.

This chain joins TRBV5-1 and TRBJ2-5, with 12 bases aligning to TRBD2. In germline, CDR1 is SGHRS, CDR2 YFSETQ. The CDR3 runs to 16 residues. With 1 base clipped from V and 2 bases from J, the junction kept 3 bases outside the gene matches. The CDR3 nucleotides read TGCGCCAGCAGCTTGACTAGCGGGGGGCAACAAGAGACCCAGTACTTC. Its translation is CASSLTSGGQQETQYF.

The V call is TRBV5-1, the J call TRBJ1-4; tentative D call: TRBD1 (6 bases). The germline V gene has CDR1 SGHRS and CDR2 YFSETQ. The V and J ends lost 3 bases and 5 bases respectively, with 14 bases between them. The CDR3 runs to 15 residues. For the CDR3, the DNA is TGCGCCAGCAGCTGGAGCGCAGGGGACAATGAAAAACTGTTTTTT. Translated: CASSWSAGDNEKLFF.

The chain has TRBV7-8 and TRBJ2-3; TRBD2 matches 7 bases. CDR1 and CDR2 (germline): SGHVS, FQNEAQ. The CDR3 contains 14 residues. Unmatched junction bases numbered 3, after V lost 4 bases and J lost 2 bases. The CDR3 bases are TGTGCCAGCAGCTACGGGGGGATCACAGATACGCAGTATTTT. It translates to CASSYGGITDTQYF. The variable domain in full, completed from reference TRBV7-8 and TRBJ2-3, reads GAGVSQSPRYKVAKRGQDVALRCDPISGHVSLFWYQQALGQGPEFLTYFQNEAQLDKSGLPSDRFFAERPEGSVSTLKIQRTQQEDSAVYLCASSYGGITDTQYFGPGTRLTVL.

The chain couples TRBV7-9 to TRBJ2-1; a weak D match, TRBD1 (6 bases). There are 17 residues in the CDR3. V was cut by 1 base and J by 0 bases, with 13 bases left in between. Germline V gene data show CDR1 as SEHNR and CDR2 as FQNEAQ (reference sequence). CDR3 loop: CASSLETRGSSYNEQFF. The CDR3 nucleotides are TGTGCCAGCAGCTTAGAAACCAGGGGCAGCTCCTACAATGAGCAGTTCTTC. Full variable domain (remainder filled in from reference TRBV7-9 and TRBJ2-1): DTGVSQNPRHKITKRGQNVTFRCDPISEHNRLYWYRQTLGQGPEFLTYFQNEAQLEKSRLLSDRFSAERPKGSFSTLEIQRTEQGDSAMYLCASSLETRGSSYNEQFFGPGTRLTVL.

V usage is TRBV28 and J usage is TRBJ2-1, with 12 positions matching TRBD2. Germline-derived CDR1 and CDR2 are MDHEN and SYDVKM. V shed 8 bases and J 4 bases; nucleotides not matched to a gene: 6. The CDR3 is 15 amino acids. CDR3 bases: TGTGCCAGCTTTGCCACTAGCGGGAGGTACAATGAGCAGTTCTTC. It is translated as CASFATSGRYNEQFF.

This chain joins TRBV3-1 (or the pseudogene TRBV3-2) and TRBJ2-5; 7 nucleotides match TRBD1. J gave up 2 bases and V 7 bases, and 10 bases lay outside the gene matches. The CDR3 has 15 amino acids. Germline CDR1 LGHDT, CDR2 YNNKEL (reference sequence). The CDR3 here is CASNTGQTIQETQYF. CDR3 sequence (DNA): TGTGCCAGCAACACGGGACAGACGATTCAAGAGACCCAGTACTTC.

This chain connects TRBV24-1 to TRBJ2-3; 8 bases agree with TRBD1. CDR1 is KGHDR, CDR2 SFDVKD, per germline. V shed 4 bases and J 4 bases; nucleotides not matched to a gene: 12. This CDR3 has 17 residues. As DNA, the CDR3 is TGTGCCACCAGTGACCCCTCTCAGGGGGCAGGTGCAGATACGCAGTATTTT. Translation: CATSDPSQGAGADTQYF.

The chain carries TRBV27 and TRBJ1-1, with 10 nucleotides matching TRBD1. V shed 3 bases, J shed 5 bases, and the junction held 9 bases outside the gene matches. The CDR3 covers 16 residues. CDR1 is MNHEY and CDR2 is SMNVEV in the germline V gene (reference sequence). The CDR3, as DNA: TGTGCCAGCAGTTTTTGGACAGGGGGAGGTGGTACTGAAGCTTTCTTT. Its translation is CASSFWTGGGGTEAFF.

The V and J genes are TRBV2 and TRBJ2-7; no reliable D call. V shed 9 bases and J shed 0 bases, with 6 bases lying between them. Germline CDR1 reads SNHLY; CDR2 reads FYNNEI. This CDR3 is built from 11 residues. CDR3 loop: CASSISYEQYF. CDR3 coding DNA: TGTGCCAGTTCAATCTCCTACGAGCAGTACTTC.

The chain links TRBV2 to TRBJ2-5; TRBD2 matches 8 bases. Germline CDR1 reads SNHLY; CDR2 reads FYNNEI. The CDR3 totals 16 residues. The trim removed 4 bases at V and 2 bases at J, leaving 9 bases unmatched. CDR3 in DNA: TGTGCCAGCAGTGCCCGGGGGGGCGGGAGGCAAGAGACCCAGTACTTC. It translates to CASSARGGGRQETQYF.

The CDR3 region is CASSIDSGSKTGELFF. CDR3 nucleotide sequence: TGTGCCAGTAGTATAGATAGCGGGAGCAAGACCGGGGAGCTGTTTTTT. The chain has TRBV19 and TRBJ2-2, with TRBD2 matching over 9 bases. The J segment lost 5 bases and the V segment lost 0 bases, leaving 4 bases of the junction unmatched. The CDR3 loop spans 16 amino acids. The V gene's germline CDR1 is LNHDA and CDR2 SQIVND (reference sequence).

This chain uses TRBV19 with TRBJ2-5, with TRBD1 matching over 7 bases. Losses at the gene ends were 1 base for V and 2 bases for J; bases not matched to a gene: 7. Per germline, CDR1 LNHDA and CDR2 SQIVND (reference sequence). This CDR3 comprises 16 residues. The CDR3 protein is CASSIVRGDRQETQYF. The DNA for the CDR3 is TGTGCCAGTAGTATAGTAAGAGGGGACAGACAAGAGACCCAGTACTTC. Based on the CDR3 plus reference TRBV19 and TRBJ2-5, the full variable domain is DGGITQSPKYLFRKEGQNVTLSCEQNLNHDAMYWYRQDPGQGLRLIYYSQIVNDFQKGDIAEGYSVSREKKESFPLTVTSAQKNPTAFYLCASSIVRGDRQETQYFGPGTRLLVL.

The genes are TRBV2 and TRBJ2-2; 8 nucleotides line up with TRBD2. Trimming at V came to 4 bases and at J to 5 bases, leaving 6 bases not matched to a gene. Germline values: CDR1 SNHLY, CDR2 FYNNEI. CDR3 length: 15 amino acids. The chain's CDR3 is CASSVQGLETGELFF. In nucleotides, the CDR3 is TGTGCCAGCAGTGTCCAGGGACTAGAAACCGGGGAGCTGTTTTTT.

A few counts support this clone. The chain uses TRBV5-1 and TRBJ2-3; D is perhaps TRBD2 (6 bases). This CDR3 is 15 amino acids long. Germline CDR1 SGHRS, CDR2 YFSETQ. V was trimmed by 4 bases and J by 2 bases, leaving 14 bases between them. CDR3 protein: CASSPDGRPTDTQYF. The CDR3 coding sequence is TGCGCCAGCAGCCCGGACGGGAGACCCACAGATACGCAGTATTTT.

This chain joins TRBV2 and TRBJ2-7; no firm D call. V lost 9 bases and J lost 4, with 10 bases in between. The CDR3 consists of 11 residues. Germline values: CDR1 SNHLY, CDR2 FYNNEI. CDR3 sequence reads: CASAPRYEQYF. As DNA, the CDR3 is TGTGCCAGTGCCCCTCGGTACGAGCAGTACTTC.

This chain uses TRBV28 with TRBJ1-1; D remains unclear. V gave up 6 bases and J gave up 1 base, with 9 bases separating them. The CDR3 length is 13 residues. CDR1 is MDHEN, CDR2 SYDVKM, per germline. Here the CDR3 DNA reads TGTGCCAGCAGCACAACCCCGAACACTGAAGCTTTCTTT. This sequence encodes CASSTTPNTEAFF.

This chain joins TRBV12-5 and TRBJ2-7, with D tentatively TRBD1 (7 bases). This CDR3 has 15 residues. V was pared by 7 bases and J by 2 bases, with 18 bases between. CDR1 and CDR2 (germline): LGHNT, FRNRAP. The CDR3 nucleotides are TGTGCTAGTGCCTTCAGGGGGGACGGTGCCTACGAGCAGTACTTC. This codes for CASAFRGDGAYEQYF.

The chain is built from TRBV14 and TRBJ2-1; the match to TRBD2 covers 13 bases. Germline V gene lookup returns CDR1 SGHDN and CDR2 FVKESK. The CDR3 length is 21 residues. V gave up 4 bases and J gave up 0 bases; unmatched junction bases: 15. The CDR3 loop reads CASSPRPGTSGEDFSYNEQFF. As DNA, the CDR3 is TGTGCCAGCAGCCCTCGTCCCGGGACTAGCGGGGAAGATTTCTCCTACAATGAGCAGTTCTTC.

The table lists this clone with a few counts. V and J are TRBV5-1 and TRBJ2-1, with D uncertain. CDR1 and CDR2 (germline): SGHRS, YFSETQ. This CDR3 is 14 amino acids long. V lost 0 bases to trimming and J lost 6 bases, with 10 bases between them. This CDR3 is CASSLVGSPNEQFF. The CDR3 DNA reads TGCGCCAGCAGCTTGGTGGGCAGCCCCAATGAGCAGTTCTTC.

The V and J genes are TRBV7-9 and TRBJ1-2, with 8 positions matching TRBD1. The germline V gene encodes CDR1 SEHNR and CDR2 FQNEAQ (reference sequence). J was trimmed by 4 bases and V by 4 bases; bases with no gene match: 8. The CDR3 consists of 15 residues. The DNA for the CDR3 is TGTGCCAGCAGCTATGGACAGGGTGGGGGCTATGGCTACACCTTC. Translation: CASSYGQGGGYGYTF.

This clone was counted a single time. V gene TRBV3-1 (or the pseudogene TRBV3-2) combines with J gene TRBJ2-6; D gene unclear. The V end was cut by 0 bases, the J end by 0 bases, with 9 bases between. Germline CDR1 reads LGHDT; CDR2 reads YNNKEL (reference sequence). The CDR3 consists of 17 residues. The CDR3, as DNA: TGTGCCAGCAGCCAAGAGTCGCAGTCCTCTGGGGCCAACGTCCTGACTTTC. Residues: CASSQESQSSGANVLTF.